This TCR beta chain was identified in a study of tumor-infiltrating lymphocytes in oesophageal squamous cell carcinoma. MiXCR, run by TCRdb on the PCR reads, gives a single entry per CDR3 protein. Of about 12,000 distinct CDR3 sequences in the sample, about 54% were seen once. CDR1 is SGHTA, CDR2 FQGTGA, per germline. The V end lost 5 bases, the J end lost 7 bases, and 15 bases lay between the germline ends. The length of the CDR3 is 13 residues. Sequencing was carried out using esophageal tumor tissue. V and J are TRBV7-3 and TRBJ2-7; perhaps TRBD2 as D (5 bases). The clonotype originates from a female donor with esophageal squamous cell carcinoma. CDR3 in amino acids: CASSQGSHNEQYF. CDR3 coding DNA: TGTGCCAGCAGCCAAGGGAGCCACAATGAGCAGTACTTC.